Each of the 15 T cell receptor beta chains below was sequenced from the same sample in a study of T cell responses to AZD1222 COVID-19 vaccine. Only in-frame clones appear in the TCRdb table, and some are missing; sequencing was by immunoSEQ multiplex PCR. Among some 110,000 clones listed, about 89% were seen once. The source was peripheral blood, collected 28 days after the second AZD1222 dose. The receptors originated from an adult who received the AZD1222 COVID-19 vaccine.

V gene TRBV30 combines with J gene TRBJ2-1; D is unresolved. Germline V gene sequence: CDR1 GTSNPN, CDR2 SVGIG (reference sequence). The CDR3 is 14 amino acids. Trimming stripped 2 bases from V and 4 bases from J, with 12 bases between. The CDR3 nucleotides read TGTGCCTGGAGTCCTCCCCCCGGGTACAATGAGCAGTTCTTC. Its translation is CAWSPPPGYNEQFF.

This chain links TRBV19 with TRBJ1-2; weak D call: TRBD1 (5 bases). V lost 6 bases and J 1 base, leaving 18 bases between the germline ends. In germline, CDR1 is LNHDA, CDR2 SQIVND (reference sequence). The CDR3 is 16 amino acids. CDR3 bases: TGTGCCAGTAGCCCTGGCGTCGGGGGGTTTAACTATGGCTACACCTTC. Protein sequence: CASSPGVGGFNYGYTF.

V usage is TRBV24-1 and J usage is TRBJ2-2, with D possibly being TRBD2 (5 bases). The CDR3 has 16 residues. With 4 bases removed from V and 5 bases from J, the gap between germline ends came to 16 bases. Germline values: CDR1 KGHDR, CDR2 SFDVKD. The CDR3 nucleotides read TGTGCCACCAGTGACTTCACTAGGAGGAGGACCGGGGAGCTGTTTTTT. Its protein product is CATSDFTRRRTGELFF.

The sample holds one count of this clone. The rearrangement links TRBV28 to TRBJ2-3; 10 bases agree with TRBD1. The V gene's germline CDR1 is MDHEN and CDR2 SYDVKM. The CDR3 spans 15 residues. The ends lost 5 bases at V and 7 bases at J; junction bases unmatched: 9. DNA for the CDR3: TGTGCCAGCAGTCTCCGGGACAGGGGTTTGCATACGCAGTATTTT. Encoded protein: CASSLRDRGLHTQYF. Drawing the rest from reference TRBV28 and TRBJ2-3, the complete variable domain is DVKVTQSSRYLVKRTGEKVFLECVQDMDHENMFWYRQDPGLGLRLIYFSYDVKMKEKGDIPEGYSVSREKKERFSLILESASTNQTSMYLCASSLRDRGLHTQYFGPGTRLTVL.

This chain uses TRBV14 with TRBJ2-7, with 11 bases that match TRBD2. The CDR3 runs 16 residues. After removal of 4 bases from V and 3 bases from J, the junction contained 8 bases not matched to a gene. The germline V gene has CDR1 SGHDN and CDR2 FVKESK. The chain's CDR3 is CASSPPSSGGYYEQYF. The CDR3 region has the DNA TGTGCCAGCAGCCCCCCCTCTAGCGGGGGGTACTACGAGCAGTACTTC.

J is TRBJ1-3 and V is TRBV14; 7 bases are a match to TRBD1. CDR1 SGHDN and CDR2 FVKESK come from the germline V gene. This CDR3 region has 18 residues. V was pared by 1 base and J by 2 bases, with 11 bases of the junction left unmatched. The CDR3 sequence is CASSQGMGQPPTGNTIYF. The CDR3 DNA sequence: TGTGCCAGCAGCCAAGGGATGGGACAGCCACCAACTGGAAACACCATATATTTT.

V gene TRBV4-1 combines with J gene TRBJ1-2; D remains ambiguous. Between the trimmed V and J ends, which lost 6 bases and 2 bases, there was a span of 10 bases. The CDR3 is made up of 13 amino acids. Looked up from germline, CDR1 is MGHRA and CDR2 is YSYEKL. CDR3 residues: CASSTTGNYGYTF. The CDR3 bases are TGCGCCAGCAGTACAACGGGGAACTATGGCTACACCTTC.

V usage is TRBV19 and J usage is TRBJ1-2; 7 bases map to TRBD1. This CDR3 spans 17 amino acids. The junction had 20 bases not matched to a gene; V was cut back by 6 bases and J by 7 bases. Germline V gene sequence: CDR1 LNHDA, CDR2 SQIVND (reference sequence). CDR3 residues: CASSTLNLDRANSGYTF. The CDR3 DNA reads as TGTGCCAGTAGCACCTTAAATCTCGACAGGGCCAACAGTGGCTACACCTTC.

The rearrangement uses TRBV28 and TRBJ1-1; 9 nucleotides align to TRBD1. V lost 8 bases to trimming and J lost 10 bases; unmatched junction nucleotides: 17. CDR1 MDHEN and CDR2 SYDVKM come from the germline V gene. CDR3 size: 15 residues. Here the CDR3 DNA reads TGTGCCAGCCAGAATCCGCCGGGACAGGGCGGTAGAGCTTTCTTT. Translating gives CASQNPPGQGGRAFF.

The rearrangement joins TRBV19 to TRBJ2-7; no reliable D call. CDR1 is LNHDA, CDR2 SQIVND, per germline (reference sequence). The length of the CDR3 is 14 residues. V was clipped by 3 bases and J by 0 bases, with 9 bases between them. The CDR3 protein is CASSMDPASYEQYF. In nucleotides, the CDR3 is TGTGCCAGTAGTATGGATCCGGCCTCCTACGAGCAGTACTTC. Based on the CDR3 plus reference TRBV19 and TRBJ2-7, the full variable domain is DGGITQSPKYLFRKEGQNVTLSCEQNLNHDAMYWYRQDPGQGLRLIYYSQIVNDFQKGDIAEGYSVSREKKESFPLTVTSAQKNPTAFYLCASSMDPASYEQYFGPGTRLTVT.

The chain links TRBV2 to TRBJ2-1; D is unclear. This CDR3 is 12 amino acids long. Trimming left V 2 bases short and J 11 bases short, with 10 bases between. Per the germline V gene, CDR1 is SNHLY and CDR2 is FYNNEI. CDR3 protein: CASSEIWVQQFF. CDR3 in DNA: TGTGCCAGCAGTGAAATCTGGGTGCAGCAGTTCTTC. The whole variable domain, remainder taken from reference TRBV2 and TRBJ2-1, is EPEVTQTPSHQVTQMGQEVILRCVPISNHLYFYWYRQILGQKVEFLVSFYNNEISEKSEIFDDQFSVERPDGSNFTLKIRSTKLEDSAMYFCASSEIWVQQFFGPGTRLTVL.

This sequence joins TRBV28 and TRBJ2-2; TRBD2 aligns across 8 bases. This CDR3 spans 15 amino acids. V shed 6 bases and J 0 bases; nucleotides not matched to a gene: 3. Germline V lookup: CDR1 MDHEN, CDR2 SYDVKM. CDR3 in amino acids: CASSPLAANTGELFF. DNA of the CDR3: TGTGCCAGCAGCCCACTAGCGGCGAACACCGGGGAGCTGTTTTTT.

The genes are TRBV7-3 and TRBJ2-3; D may be TRBD2 (7 bases). There are 14 residues in the CDR3. The V end lost 8 bases, the J end lost 6 bases, and 18 bases lay between the germline ends. Germline CDR1 is SGHTA and CDR2 is FQGTGA. In nucleotides, the CDR3 is TGTGCCAGCCGGGGGGCCGATCTAACGGATACGCAGTATTTT. This translates into CASRGADLTDTQYF.

The rearrangement joins TRBV5-1 to TRBJ2-7; D unresolved. This CDR3 region has 14 residues. Trimming removed 1 base from V and 2 bases from J, with 10 bases in between. Germline assignment: CDR1 SGHRS and CDR2 YFSETQ. CDR3 loop: CASSLFGGPYEQYF. CDR3 in DNA: TGCGCCAGCAGCTTGTTCGGCGGCCCCTACGAGCAGTACTTC.

The CDR3 loop is CASSTTGQNTEAFF. The DNA of the CDR3 is TGTGCCAGTAGTACGACGGGACAGAACACTGAAGCTTTCTTT. The chain joins TRBV19 to TRBJ1-1, with D possibly TRBD1 on 6 matching bases. V lost 4 bases to trimming and J lost 1 base, with 10 bases between them. This CDR3 has 14 amino acids. Germline CDR1 LNHDA, CDR2 SQIVND (reference sequence).